The rows below give T cell receptor beta chains drawn from one sample of a study of cytomegalovirus exposure and HLA in healthy donors. Measured with immunoSEQ multiplex PCR; TCRdb has only the in-frame clones, and not every one. The profile shows about 200,000 clones, roughly 77% of them singletons. The sample consisted of PBMCs. These receptor sequences come from a woman in her thirties in good health and CMV-seronegative. Each CDR3 is given with its conserved first and last residue. The order of the fields is V gene, J gene, D gene, clone size, CDR3 DNA, CDR3 protein. A D gene is named only where the DNA matches it firmly. Where a row states a size, it is once, few, many or the class of an expanded clone; other rows omit it.

V: TRBV19
J: TRBJ2-5
D: -
size: once
DNA: TGTGCCAGTAGTATCGGGTCGAAAGAGACCCAGTACTTC
CDR3: CASSIGSKETQYF

V: TRBV4-1
J: TRBJ1-6
D: TRBD1
size: -
DNA: TGCGCCAGCAGCGCTCGGGACAGGGTTGATTCACCCCTCCACTTT
CDR3: CASSARDRVDSPLHF

V: TRBV7-7
J: TRBJ1-5
D: TRBD1
size: -
DNA: TGTGCCAGCAGACAAACAGGGGTCAATCAGCCCCAGCATTTT
CDR3: CASRQTGVNQPQHF

V: TRBV5-1
J: TRBJ1-2
D: TRBD1
size: -
DNA: TGCGCCAGCAGGGGACCCGGGACAGGGGAGACTAACTATGGCTACACCTTC
CDR3: CASRGPGTGETNYGYTF

V: TRBV4-1
J: TRBJ2-1
D: TRBD2
size: -
DNA: TGCGCCAGCAGCCTGGGGGCAGCGGGAGGGCAGAGCAATGAGCAGTTCTTC
CDR3: CASSLGAAGGQSNEQFF

V: TRBV6-4
J: TRBJ1-5
D: -
size: -
DNA: TGTGCCAGCAGTGGACACAATCAGCCCCAGCATTTT
CDR3: CASSGHNQPQHF

V: TRBV7-8
J: TRBJ1-6
D: -
size: -
DNA: TGTGCCAGCAGCTTAGGAGTGCGGGGGCTGGCGGGAAATTCACCCCTCCACTTT
CDR3: CASSLGVRGLAGNSPLHF

V: TRBV7-8
J: TRBJ2-7
D: -
size: once
DNA: TGTGCCAGCAGCTGGCGCCGGGGGTTGGGCTCCTACGAGCAGTACTTC
CDR3: CASSWRRGLGSYEQYF

V: TRBV15
J: TRBJ2-2
D: -
size: -
DNA: TGTGCCACCAGCGCCCGGGGACTTGACACCGGGGAGCTGTTTTTT
CDR3: CATSARGLDTGELFF

V: TRBV7-8
J: TRBJ1-4
D: -
size: few
DNA: TGTGCCAGCAGTCCGGACAGCCGTCGAGGAAAACTGTTTTTT
CDR3: CASSPDSRRGKLFF

V: TRBV5-4
J: TRBJ2-3
D: TRBD2
size: -
DNA: TGTGCCAGCAGCCAGGGACTAGCGGGAGGGGGTGGAGATACGCAGTATTTT
CDR3: CASSQGLAGGGGDTQYF

V: TRBV7-8
J: TRBJ1-2
D: TRBD1
size: few
DNA: TGTGCCAGCAGCCCCAACAGCGTCCGTGCGGACAGGGATGGCTACACCTTC
CDR3: CASSPNSVRADRDGYTF

V: TRBV1
J: TRBJ2-7
D: -
size: -
DNA: TGCACCAGCAGCCAGAAGACCCCCCAGGAAAGATGGTACGAGCAGTACTTC
CDR3: CTSSQKTPQERWYEQYF

V: TRBV2
J: TRBJ1-3
D: TRBD1
size: -
DNA: TGTGCCAGCAGATGGGGACAGGAGGCAGGGAACACCATATATTTT
CDR3: CASRWGQEAGNTIYF

V: TRBV10-3
J: TRBJ2-5
D: -
size: -
DNA: TGTGCCCTTACTAAGGGGGAAGAGACCCAGTACTTC
CDR3: CALTKGEETQYF

V: TRBV5-5
J: TRBJ1-2
D: -
size: -
DNA: TGTGCCAGCAGCTTGGACCAGGGAGGTTACGGCTACACCTTC
CDR3: CASSLDQGGYGYTF

V: TRBV9
J: TRBJ2-5
D: TRBD2
size: -
DNA: TGTGCCAGCAGCGTAGGGGCGCGGGAGGGGGAGACCCAGTACTTC
CDR3: CASSVGAREGETQYF

V: TRBV25-1
J: TRBJ1-1
D: -
size: -
DNA: TGTGCCAGCGGCAGGGTTAACACTGAAGCTTTCTTT
CDR3: CASGRVNTEAFF

V: TRBV28
J: TRBJ2-7
D: TRBD1
size: -
DNA: TGTACCAGCAGTGTCCACAGGGGTTCCTACGAGCAGTACTTC
CDR3: CTSSVHRGSYEQYF

V: TRBV5-1
J: TRBJ1-3
D: -
size: -
DNA: TGCGCCAGCAGCGCCAGAGGGTTCTCTGGAAACACCATATATTTT
CDR3: CASSARGFSGNTIYF

V: TRBV29-1
J: TRBJ1-1
D: -
size: -
DNA: TGCAGCGTTGGATTCACAGTGGGCACTGAAGCTTTCTTT
CDR3: CSVGFTVGTEAFF

V: TRBV20-1
J: TRBJ1-1
D: TRBD1
size: -
DNA: TGCAGTGCTTACGGACAGGGAGATGCTTTCTTT
CDR3: CSAYGQGDAFF

V: TRBV11-2
J: TRBJ1-1
D: TRBD1
size: -
DNA: TGTGCCAGCAGTACCCTAACAGGGGGCGGGGGCACTGAAGCTTTCTTT
CDR3: CASSTLTGGGGTEAFF

V: TRBV6-1
J: TRBJ1-3
D: TRBD1
size: -
DNA: TGTGCCGGTCTTAACAGGGGGAAGGGAAACACCATATATTTT
CDR3: CAGLNRGKGNTIYF

V: TRBV7-9
J: TRBJ2-1
D: TRBD2
size: -
DNA: TGTGCCAGCAGCCTCACTAGCGGGGGTTTGCAGTTCTTC
CDR3: CASSLTSGGLQFF

V: TRBV20-1
J: TRBJ2-7
D: -
size: -
DNA: TGCAGTGCTAGAGATCTACAGGAGCAGTACTTC
CDR3: CSARDLQEQYF

V: TRBV30
J: TRBJ1-4
D: -
size: -
DNA: TGTGCCTGGAGTGGGTACGGGGCAACTAATGAAAAACTGTTTTTT
CDR3: CAWSGYGATNEKLFF

V: TRBV5-1
J: TRBJ1-1
D: -
size: once
DNA: TGCGCCAGCAGCTTGGAGCCGGGTAGGAACACTGAAGCTTTCTTT
CDR3: CASSLEPGRNTEAFF

V: TRBV9
J: TRBJ2-1
D: TRBD1
size: -
DNA: TGTGCCAGCAGCGTATCCCCAGGGGGACACAATGAGCAGTTCTTC
CDR3: CASSVSPGGHNEQFF

V: TRBV5-1
J: TRBJ1-4
D: -
size: -
DNA: TGCGCCAGCAGCTTGGTTTACAGCTCCGCTGCAACTAATGAAAAACTGTTTTTT
CDR3: CASSLVYSSAATNEKLFF

V: TRBV18
J: TRBJ2-3
D: TRBD1
size: -
DNA: TGTGCCAGCTCACCCAGGGACAGTAGCTGGGGCACAGATACGCAGTATTTT
CDR3: CASSPRDSSWGTDTQYF

V: TRBV2
J: TRBJ2-5
D: TRBD1
size: -
DNA: TGTGCCAGCAGTATAACCGGGACAGCTTATGAGACCCAGTACTTC
CDR3: CASSITGTAYETQYF

V: TRBV6-5
J: TRBJ1-4
D: TRBD1
size: -
DNA: TGTGCCAGCAGTTTGGACAGGGGGGAAAAACTGTTTTTT
CDR3: CASSLDRGEKLFF

V: TRBV27
J: TRBJ2-6
D: -
size: -
DNA: TGTGCCAGCAGGCGCTCTGGGGCCAACGTCCTGACTTTC
CDR3: CASRRSGANVLTF

V: TRBV6-1
J: TRBJ1-3
D: TRBD1
size: -
DNA: TGTGCCAGCAGTGAACAACGACAGGGGAAGGCTGGAAACACCATATATTTT
CDR3: CASSEQRQGKAGNTIYF

V: TRBV23-1
J: TRBJ2-7
D: TRBD2
size: -
DNA: TGCGCCTCAGTGGTAAGCGGGGACGAGCAGTACTTC
CDR3: CASVVSGDEQYF

V: TRBV5-1
J: TRBJ2-6
D: -
size: -
DNA: TGCGCCAGCAGCTTAGGCGGGATGGAGTCTGGGGCCAACGTCCTGACTTTC
CDR3: CASSLGGMESGANVLTF

V: TRBV7-9
J: TRBJ2-7
D: TRBD2
size: -
DNA: TGTGCCAGCAGCACACTAGCGGGCGCCTACGAGCAGTACTTC
CDR3: CASSTLAGAYEQYF

V: TRBV30
J: TRBJ1-3
D: -
size: -
DNA: TGTGCCTGGAGGGAGTCTGGAAACACCATATATTTT
CDR3: CAWRESGNTIYF

V: TRBV9
J: TRBJ2-4
D: TRBD2
size: -
DNA: TGTGCCAGCAGCGCCGGACTAGCGGGGGTGGAGGGCATTCAGTACTTC
CDR3: CASSAGLAGVEGIQYF

V: TRBV5-1
J: TRBJ1-4
D: TRBD1
size: -
DNA: TGCGCCACCAGACAGGGAGAGGATGAAAAACTGTTTTTT
CDR3: CATRQGEDEKLFF

V: TRBV9
J: TRBJ1-2
D: TRBD1
size: -
DNA: TGTGCCAGCAGCGTAGGGCCCCACCAGACAGGGCAAGGAGGCTACACCTTC
CDR3: CASSVGPHQTGQGGYTF

V: TRBV28
J: TRBJ2-7
D: -
size: -
DNA: TGTGCCAGCAGTTCTATCCCCTACGAGCAGTACTTC
CDR3: CASSSIPYEQYF

V: TRBV19
J: TRBJ2-3
D: TRBD1
size: -
DNA: TGTGCCAGTAGTATGGACAGGGGAATGGCAGATACGCAGTATTTT
CDR3: CASSMDRGMADTQYF

V: TRBV5-4
J: TRBJ2-7
D: TRBD2
size: -
DNA: TGTGCCAGCAGCTACGGTAGCGGGGGTATCTACGAGCAGTACTTC
CDR3: CASSYGSGGIYEQYF

V: TRBV29-1
J: TRBJ1-1
D: TRBD1
size: -
DNA: TGCAGCGTTGAAGATAAGGGGGCAACGGCTGAAGCTTTCTTT
CDR3: CSVEDKGATAEAFF

V: TRBV21-1
J: TRBJ1-1
D: -
size: -
DNA: TGTGCCAGCGTCACGAGAACTGAAGCTTTCTTT
CDR3: CASVTRTEAFF

V: TRBV5-1
J: TRBJ1-2
D: -
size: few
DNA: TGCGCCAGCAGCCCAAACAGGGTCGAATATGGCTACACCTTC
CDR3: CASSPNRVEYGYTF

V: TRBV14
J: TRBJ1-2
D: -
size: -
DNA: TGTGCCAGCAGCCAGGCGCGGGGGGCGGCTGGCTACACCTTC
CDR3: CASSQARGAAGYTF

V: TRBV27
J: TRBJ2-7
D: TRBD1
size: -
DNA: TGTGCCAGCAGTAGGGACAGGGTGGGCTCCTACGAGCAGTACTTC
CDR3: CASSRDRVGSYEQYF

V: TRBV7-2
J: TRBJ1-4
D: TRBD1
size: -
DNA: TGTGCCAGCAGTACGCGACAGGGAGAGATAAAACTGTTTTTT
CDR3: CASSTRQGEIKLFF

V: TRBV6-1
J: TRBJ2-3
D: -
size: -
DNA: TGTGCCAGCAGTGAAGCGGTACAGAGCACAGATACGCAGTATTTT
CDR3: CASSEAVQSTDTQYF

V: TRBV20-1
J: TRBJ2-5
D: -
size: -
DNA: TGCAGTGCTAGCGAGAGAGAGACCCAGTACTTC
CDR3: CSASERETQYF

V: TRBV28
J: TRBJ1-5
D: TRBD1
size: -
DNA: TGTGCCAGCAGCCCGATAGACAGGGGGCTCAATCAGCCCCAGCATTTT
CDR3: CASSPIDRGLNQPQHF

V: TRBV6-1
J: TRBJ1-1
D: -
size: -
DNA: TGTGCCAGCAGTGATGAGGTAAAGCCTGAAGCTTTCTTT
CDR3: CASSDEVKPEAFF